Listed here is a single TCR beta chain. Grouping used clinical history reported by participants in a survey and questionnaire. Donors in Cohort 3 counted as recovered after two negative PCRs, clearance, or symptom resolution. This sample stems from a study of blood T cell repertoires in COVID-19. At the level of the study: Samples taken during acute and convalescent COVID-19 were collected in the United States, Italy and Spain.

Authors' analysis steps: Amplification with reference gene primers provided the estimates of nucleated cell counts. The assay was immunoSEQ multiplex PCR, and TCRdb's table has in-frame clones only and misses some. The DNA was the basis for D and trimming; V, J and clone size are from that table. This sample has 150,000 to 200,000 clones, with around 73% found just once. The sequenced material came from PBMCs or T cells enriched from blood (not recorded which). The receptor was isolated from a woman between 50 and 59 years old who had recovered from COVID-19.

CDR3 sequence reads: CASSQYRDRGRAKTEAFF. CDR3 sequence (DNA): TGTGCCAGCAGCCAATACCGGGACAGGGGTAGGGCGAAAACTGAAGCTTTCTTT. This chain links TRBV7-8 with TRBJ1-1, with 10 bases that match TRBD1. Trimming at V came to 5 bases and at J to 5 bases, leaving 17 bases not matched to a gene. Looked up from germline, CDR1 is SGHVS and CDR2 is FQNEAQ. This CDR3 has 18 amino acids. Full variable domain (rest looked up from reference TRBV7-8 and TRBJ1-1): GAGVSQSPRYKVAKRGQDVALRCDPISGHVSLFWYQQALGQGPEFLTYFQNEAQLDKSGLPSDRFFAERPEGSVSTLKIQRTQQEDSAVYLCASSQYRDRGRAKTEAFFGQGTRLTVV.